The clone carrying this TCR beta chain was observed at least ten times. What it binds is unknown. Germline CDR1 is LNHDA and CDR2 is SQIVND (reference sequence). The CDR3 spans 12 residues. V was clipped by 7 bases and J by 4 bases, with 9 bases between them. This record comes from a study of breast tumors, draining lymph nodes, adjacent tissues. Study-level results: Tumor and nontumor repertoires were significantly more similar in luminal-like than in basal-like breast cancer. Tumor T cell lymph node origin was a supported hypothesis, not proven.

TCRdb passed the multiplex PCR reads through MiXCR, listing each CDR3 protein once. The sample includes 20,000 to 25,000 distinct CDR3 sequences, approximately 23% of them seen just once. This sequence originates from a female donor with breast cancer. Some clones in this sample may be carry-over from other donors' samples. Sequencing was done on a sample of breast tumor tissue. This sequence joins TRBV19 and TRBJ2-3, with D unclear. CDR3 residues: CASKSKSDTQYF. The CDR3 DNA reads TGTGCCAGTAAGAGCAAGTCAGATACGCAGTATTTT.